The present T cell receptor (beta chain) was sequenced within a study of blood T cell repertoires in COVID-19. Whole-study context: Acute and convalescent COVID-19 specimens originated in the United States, Italy and Spain. PBMCs, B-cell-depleted T cells, or T cells were the source of the cDNA or gDNA that made up the material.

In the source study's methods: The assay estimated nucleated cells by amplifying reference gene primers. Repertoires were generated with immunoSEQ multiplex PCR, while TCRdb's copy carries only in-frame clones and drops some. The D gene and trimming were derived from the DNA, and the V and J assignments and clone size from that table. The sample yields over 150,000 clones, approximately 84% seen once. Trimming took off 5 bases at V and 6 bases at J, with 20 bases between the two ends. Germline V gives CDR1 LNHDA, CDR2 SQIVND (reference sequence). The CDR3 has 16 residues. This clone was counted only a few times.

The specimen was peripheral blood. The clonotype was recovered from a middle-aged man with acute or convalescent COVID-19. The chain recombines TRBV19 with TRBJ1-5, with D maybe TRBD1 (6 bases). CDR3 in amino acids: CASSLPSIQGTQPQHF. The CDR3 coding sequence is TGTGCCAGTAGTTTGCCATCGATACAGGGTACTCAGCCCCAGCATTTT.